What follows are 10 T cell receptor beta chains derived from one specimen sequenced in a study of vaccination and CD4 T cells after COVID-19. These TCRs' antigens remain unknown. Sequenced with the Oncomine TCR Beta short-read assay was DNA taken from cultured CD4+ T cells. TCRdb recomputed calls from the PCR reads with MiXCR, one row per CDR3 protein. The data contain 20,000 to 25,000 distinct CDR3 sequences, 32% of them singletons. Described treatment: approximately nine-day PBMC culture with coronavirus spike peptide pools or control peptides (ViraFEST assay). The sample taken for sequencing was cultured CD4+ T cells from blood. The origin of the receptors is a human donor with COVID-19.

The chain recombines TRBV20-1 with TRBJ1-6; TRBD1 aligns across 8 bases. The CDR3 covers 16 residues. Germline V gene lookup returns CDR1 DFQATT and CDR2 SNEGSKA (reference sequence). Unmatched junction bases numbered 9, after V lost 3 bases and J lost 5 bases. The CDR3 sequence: CSARPQGVEDNSPLHF. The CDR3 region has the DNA TGCAGTGCTAGGCCACAGGGGGTAGAGGATAATTCACCCCTCCACTTT.

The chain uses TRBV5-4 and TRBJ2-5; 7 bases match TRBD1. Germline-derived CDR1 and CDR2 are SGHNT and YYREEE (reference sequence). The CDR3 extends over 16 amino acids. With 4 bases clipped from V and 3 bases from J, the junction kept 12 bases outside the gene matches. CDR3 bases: TGTGCCAGCAGCACGACATTGGGACAGAACAAAGAGACCCAGTACTTC. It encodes CASSTTLGQNKETQYF.

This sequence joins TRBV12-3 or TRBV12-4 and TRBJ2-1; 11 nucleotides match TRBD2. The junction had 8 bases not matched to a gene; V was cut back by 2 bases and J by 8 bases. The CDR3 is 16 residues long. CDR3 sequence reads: CASSLRRLAGFHEQFF. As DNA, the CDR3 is TGTGCCAGCAGTTTAAGAAGACTAGCGGGATTTCATGAGCAGTTCTTC.

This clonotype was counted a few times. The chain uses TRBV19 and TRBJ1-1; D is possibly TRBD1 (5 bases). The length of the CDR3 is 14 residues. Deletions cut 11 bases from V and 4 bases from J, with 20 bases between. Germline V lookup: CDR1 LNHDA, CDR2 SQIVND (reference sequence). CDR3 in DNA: TGTGCCCCGGGACTTACGCTTAGATTCACTGAAGCTTTCTTT. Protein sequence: CAPGLTLRFTEAFF.

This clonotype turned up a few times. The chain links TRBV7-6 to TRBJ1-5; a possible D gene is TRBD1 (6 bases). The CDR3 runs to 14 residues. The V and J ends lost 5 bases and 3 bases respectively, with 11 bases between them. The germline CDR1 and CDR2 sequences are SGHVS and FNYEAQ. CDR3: CASSPGVSNQPQHF. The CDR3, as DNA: TGTGCCAGCAGCCCAGGGGTTTCCAATCAGCCCCAGCATTTT.

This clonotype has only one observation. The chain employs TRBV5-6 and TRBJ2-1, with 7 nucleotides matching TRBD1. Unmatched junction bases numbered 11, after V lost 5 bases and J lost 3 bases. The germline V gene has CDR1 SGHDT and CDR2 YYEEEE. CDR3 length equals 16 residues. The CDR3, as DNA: TGTGCCAGCAGACAGTCACAGGGGAGATTCTACAATGAGCAGTTCTTC. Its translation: CASRQSQGRFYNEQFF.

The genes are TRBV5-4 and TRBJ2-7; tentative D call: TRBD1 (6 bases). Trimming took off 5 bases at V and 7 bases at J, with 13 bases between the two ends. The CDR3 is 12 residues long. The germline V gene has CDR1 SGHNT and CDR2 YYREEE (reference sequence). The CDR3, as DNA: TGTGCCAGCAGTACCAGGGGTGGAGAGCAGTACTTC. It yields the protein CASSTRGGEQYF.

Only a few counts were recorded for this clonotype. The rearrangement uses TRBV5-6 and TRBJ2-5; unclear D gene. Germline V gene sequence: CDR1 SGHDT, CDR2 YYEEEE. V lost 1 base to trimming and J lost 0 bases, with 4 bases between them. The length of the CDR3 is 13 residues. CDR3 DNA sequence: TGTGCCAGCAGCTTGCCCCACCAAGAGACCCAGTACTTC. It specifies CASSLPHQETQYF.

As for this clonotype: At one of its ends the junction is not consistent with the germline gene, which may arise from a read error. This chain's CDR3 is CASSLSENTEAFF. CDR3 sequence (DNA): TGTGCTAGCAGCTTATCAGAGAACACTGAAGCTTTCTTT. The rearrangement uses TRBV7-7 and TRBJ1-1; D is uncertain. The CDR3 runs to 13 residues. Germline V gene sequence: CDR1 SSHAT, CDR2 FNYEAQ (reference sequence).

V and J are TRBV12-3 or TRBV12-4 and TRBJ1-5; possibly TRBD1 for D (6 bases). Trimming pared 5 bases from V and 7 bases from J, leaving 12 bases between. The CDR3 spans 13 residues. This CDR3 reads CASSPLQGQPQHF. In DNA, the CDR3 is TGTGCCAGCAGTCCTCTACAGGGCCAGCCCCAGCATTTT.